This T cell receptor (beta chain) stems from a study of blood T cell repertoires in COVID-19. Only in-frame clones appear in the TCRdb table, and some are missing; sequencing was by immunoSEQ multiplex PCR. In the table there are 200,000 to 300,000 clones, about 83% of which are singletons. The CDR3 totals 15 residues. Trimming left V 2 bases short and J 0 bases short, with 10 bases between. Germline values: CDR1 MNHEY, CDR2 SVGEGT. Specimen: PBMCs or T cells enriched from blood (not recorded which). The sequence was collected from a woman aged 45-65 years who had recovered from COVID-19. The chain uses TRBV6-2 or TRBV6-3 and TRBJ1-2, with a possible D match to TRBD1 (6 bases). The CDR3 sequence is CASSYPGQSNYGYTF. For the CDR3, the DNA is TGTGCCAGCAGTTACCCAGGACAGTCTAACTATGGCTACACCTTC.